This record covers a single TCR beta chain. Data came from immunoSEQ multiplex PCR; TCRdb stores just in-frame clones and leaves some out. The table shows some 77,000 clones, with 85% to 95% occurring only once. The sample originates from a study of technical replicates of blood from a few donors. The CDR3 is 14 amino acids. The V gene's germline CDR1 is ENHRY and CDR2 SYGVKD. The ends were cut back, 0 bases at V and 4 bases at J, with 7 bases in the middle. This receptor was taken from a human donor in good health. The chain uses TRBV10-3 and TRBJ2-1; no clear D. Sequencing was carried out using T cells isolated from PBMCs. The CDR3, as DNA: TGTGCCATCAGTGAGTCCTGGCCATACAATGAGCAGTTCTTC. It is translated as CAISESWPYNEQFF.